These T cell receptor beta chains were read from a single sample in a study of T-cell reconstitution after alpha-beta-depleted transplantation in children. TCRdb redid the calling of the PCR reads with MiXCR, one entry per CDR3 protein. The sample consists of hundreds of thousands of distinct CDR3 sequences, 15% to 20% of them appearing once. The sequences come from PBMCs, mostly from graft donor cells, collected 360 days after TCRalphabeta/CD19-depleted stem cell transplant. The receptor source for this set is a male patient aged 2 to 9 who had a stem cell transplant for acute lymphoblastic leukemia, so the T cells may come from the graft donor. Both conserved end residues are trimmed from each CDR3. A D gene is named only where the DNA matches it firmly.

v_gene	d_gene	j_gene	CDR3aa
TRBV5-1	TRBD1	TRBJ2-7	ASSSRRDSYEQY
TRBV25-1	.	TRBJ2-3	ASSASLAEGVDTQY
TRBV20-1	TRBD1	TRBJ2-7	SARGIGTGYFFEQY
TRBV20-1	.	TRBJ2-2	SAPDRGRGTGELF
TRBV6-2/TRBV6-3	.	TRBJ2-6	ASSSPASGANVLT
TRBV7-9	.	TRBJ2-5	ASGFDGGQETQY
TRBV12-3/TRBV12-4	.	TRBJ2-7	ASSFGRVYEQY
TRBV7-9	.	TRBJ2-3	ASSLSLDDNRR
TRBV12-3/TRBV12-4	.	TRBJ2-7	ASSLTSPSYEQY
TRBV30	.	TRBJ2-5	AWSMGTLQETQY
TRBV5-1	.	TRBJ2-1	ASSLDHDNEQF
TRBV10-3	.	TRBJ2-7	AIKQEGNEQY
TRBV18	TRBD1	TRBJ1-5	ASSPQTGFSNQPQH
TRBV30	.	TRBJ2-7	AWSVGPGDEQY
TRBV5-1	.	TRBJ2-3	ASSFGPPSTDTQY
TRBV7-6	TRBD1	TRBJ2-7	ASSPGTGDFYEQY
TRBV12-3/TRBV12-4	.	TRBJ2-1	ASSLFGDGNEQF
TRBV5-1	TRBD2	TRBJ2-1	ASSLELAGGPDEQF
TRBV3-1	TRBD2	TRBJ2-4	ASSFGGGSKNIQY
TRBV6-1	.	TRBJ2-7	ASSEGGEEQY
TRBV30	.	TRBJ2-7	AWSVPLRKY
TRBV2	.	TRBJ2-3	ASSAPPLDTQY
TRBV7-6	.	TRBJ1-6	ASSLVEGEIATLH
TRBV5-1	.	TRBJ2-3	ASSFQGLWADTQY
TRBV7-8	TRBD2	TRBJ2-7	ASSSETSSYEQY
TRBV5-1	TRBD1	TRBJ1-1	ASSFRGGNTEAF
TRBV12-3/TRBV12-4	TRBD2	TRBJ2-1	ASSAPLAGGPVNYNEQF